This TCR beta chain was sequenced during a study of blood T cell repertoires in COVID-19. The V gene lost 0 bases and the J gene lost 8 bases, with 14 bases spanning the gap. CDR1 and CDR2 (germline): LGHNA, YNFKEQ. There are 16 residues in the CDR3. Assay used: immunoSEQ multiplex PCR; TCRdb lists only in-frame clones, some missing. Of approximately 200,000 clones in the sample, over 75% were seen once. The sample taken for sequencing was PBMCs or T cells enriched from blood (not recorded which). The TCR was taken from a woman aged 25 to 39 who had been exposed to COVID-19. The chain recombines TRBV4-2 with TRBJ1-6, with unresolved D. CDR3 residues: CASSQDFPGQDSPLHF. CDR3 nucleotide sequence: TGTGCCAGCAGCCAAGATTTTCCCGGTCAAGATTCACCCCTCCACTTT.